This entry features one T cell receptor (beta chain) sequence. The sample originates from a study of T cell responses to AZD1222 COVID-19 vaccine. CDR3 size: 15 residues. Germline V gene data show CDR1 as SGHTA and CDR2 as FQGNSA. The ends lost 2 bases at V and 4 bases at J; junction bases unmatched: 5. Produced via immunoSEQ multiplex PCR; TCRdb's table is partial and in-frame only. Of 100,000 to 130,000 clones in the sample, 90% to 95% were seen once. This clonotype was obtained from an adult in good health. The sequencing used peripheral blood, collected on day 0 of AZD1222 vaccination. The V call is TRBV7-2, the J call TRBJ2-1; 7 bases map to TRBD2. Written as DNA, the CDR3 is TGTGCCAGCAGCTTACAGCGGGGACCTTACAATGAGCAGTTCTTC. This codes for CASSLQRGPYNEQFF.